This entry lists 18 T cell receptor beta chains sequenced from one sample in a study of T cells in localized non-small cell lung cancer. The data were produced by immunoSEQ multiplex PCR, yet TCRdb's version contains in-frame clones alone and is incomplete. The profile shows about 74,000 clones, about 88% of them singletons. The starting material was peripheral blood, obtained before any cancer treatment. The receptors shown here come from a female donor at least 60 years old with stage I lung adenocarcinoma.

This rearrangement joins TRBV19 to TRBJ1-6; TRBD1 matches at 7 bases. The CDR3 sequence is 17 residues long. The trim removed 2 bases at V and 1 base at J, leaving 5 bases unmatched. Germline CDR1 reads LNHDA; CDR2 reads SQIVND (reference sequence). The CDR3, as DNA: TGTGCCAGTAGTATAACAGGGGTACGATCCTATAATTCACCCCTCCACTTT. This codes for CASSITGVRSYNSPLHF.

The V gene is TRBV12-5, the J gene TRBJ1-5; perhaps TRBD1 as D (5 bases). Germline assignment: CDR1 LGHNT and CDR2 FRNRAP. Trimming took 5 bases from V and 3 from J, leaving 11 bases between them. The CDR3 has 14 residues. The CDR3 DNA is TGTGCTAGTGGTCCAGGAGGGACCAATCAGCCCCAGCATTTT. Translation gives CASGPGGTNQPQHF.

This clone was seen a single time. The rearrangement links TRBV19 to TRBJ1-2; no clear D gene. The length of the CDR3 is 14 residues. Trimming removed 7 bases at V and 2 bases at J, with 14 bases between. Germline CDR1 LNHDA, CDR2 SQIVND (reference sequence). CDR3: CASNKGGGNYGYTF. DNA for the CDR3: TGTGCCAGTAATAAGGGCGGAGGCAACTATGGCTACACCTTC.

This clone was counted between two and nine times. The chain carries TRBV14 and TRBJ1-2; D not resolved. This CDR3 contains 13 residues. In germline, CDR1 is SGHDN, CDR2 FVKESK. V was trimmed by 0 bases and J by 5 bases, leaving 7 bases between them. The CDR3 spells CASSQEWGYGYTF. The CDR3 nucleotides are TGTGCCAGCAGCCAAGAGTGGGGATATGGCTACACCTTC.

V is TRBV5-1 and J is TRBJ2-3; 8 positions agree with TRBD2. The CDR3 runs to 16 residues. V was pared by 0 bases and J by 1 base, with 4 bases of the junction left unmatched. Germline CDR1 reads SGHRS; CDR2 reads YFSETQ. CDR3 sequence (DNA): TGCGCCAGCAGCTTGGTGGGTAGCGGGGGCACAGATACGCAGTATTTT. It is translated as CASSLVGSGGTDTQYF.

This clone was observed a single time. V is TRBV27 and J is TRBJ2-7; TRBD2 might be the D (6 bases). V gave up 5 bases and J gave up 7 bases, with 18 bases separating them. From germline, CDR1 is MNHEY and CDR2 SMNVEV (reference sequence). This CDR3 spans 14 amino acids. CDR3 protein: CASSPLGGSREQYF. In DNA, the CDR3 is TGTGCCAGCAGTCCTCTTGGGGGGAGCCGGGAGCAGTACTTC.

V and J are TRBV2 and TRBJ1-1; 8 positions match TRBD1. The CDR3 contains 13 residues. Germline assignment: CDR1 SNHLY and CDR2 FYNNEI. Trimming removed 4 bases from V and 4 bases from J; junction bases left unmatched: 2. The DNA for the CDR3 is TGTGCCAGCAGTGGGGACAGGTTCACTGAAGCTTTCTTT. Encoded protein: CASSGDRFTEAFF. Variable domain in full (rest from reference TRBV2 and TRBJ1-1): EPEVTQTPSHQVTQMGQEVILRCVPISNHLYFYWYRQILGQKVEFLVSFYNNEISEKSEIFDDQFSVERPDGSNFTLKIRSTKLEDSAMYFCASSGDRFTEAFFGQGTRLTVV.

J is TRBJ1-5 and V is TRBV11-2, with 7 nucleotides matching TRBD1. CDR1 and CDR2 (germline): SGHAT, FQNNGV. The length of the CDR3 is 14 residues. V was clipped by 5 bases and J by 2 bases; unmatched bases: 3. In DNA form, the CDR3 reads TGTGCCAGCAGCCCAGACAGGGGCAATCAGCCCCAGCATTTT. Residues: CASSPDRGNQPQHF. Filled out from reference TRBV11-2 and TRBJ1-5, the complete variable domain reads EAGVAQSPRYKIIEKRQSVAFWCNPISGHATLYWYQQILGQGPKLLIQFQNNGVVDDSQLPKDRFSAERLKGVDSTLKIQPAKLEDSAVYLCASSPDRGNQPQHFGDGTRLSIL.

Only a few counts were recorded for this clone. The chain is built from TRBV5-6 and TRBJ2-1; a possible D gene is TRBD1 (5 bases). V lost 0 bases and J 4 bases, leaving 17 bases between the germline ends. CDR3 length: 17 residues. In germline, CDR1 is SGHDT, CDR2 YYEEEE. In nucleotides, the CDR3 is TGTGCCAGCAGCTTGGAGGACACGCCTTGGATATACAATGAGCAGTTCTTC. This translates into CASSLEDTPWIYNEQFF.

J is TRBJ1-5 and V is TRBV6-1, with a possible D match to TRBD1 (5 bases). This CDR3 spans 15 amino acids. Germline-derived CDR1 and CDR2 are MNHNS and SASEGT. V dropped 4 bases and J dropped 5 bases, with 15 bases sitting between them. In DNA, the CDR3 is TGTGCCAGCAGTGTTGAATTGACAGCCCATCAGCCCCAGCATTTT. Its protein is CASSVELTAHQPQHF.

The rearrangement joins TRBV6-1 to TRBJ1-2; D call uncertain. The CDR3 is 13 residues long. From germline, CDR1 is MNHNS and CDR2 SASEGT. V was pared by 6 bases and J by 8 bases, with 16 bases between. The CDR3 coding sequence is TGTGCCAGCAGCTTTGGACCTGCGGGGGGCTACACCTTC. Encoded protein: CASSFGPAGGYTF.

The chain has TRBV7-6 and TRBJ2-1, with D perhaps matching TRBD1 (5 bases). Per the germline V gene, CDR1 is SGHVS and CDR2 is FNYEAQ. With 1 base removed from V and 5 bases from J, the gap between germline ends came to 6 bases. This CDR3 is 13 amino acids long. The CDR3 DNA follows: TGTGCCAGCAGCTTAGAACAGGACAATGAGCAGTTCTTC. The encoded protein is CASSLEQDNEQFF.

The J gene is TRBJ2-1, the V gene TRBV7-6; 10 bases fit TRBD2. V trimming: 5 bases; J trimming: 5 bases; junction bases outside the gene matches: 9. Germline assignment: CDR1 SGHVS and CDR2 FNYEAQ. This CDR3 is 16 amino acids long. CDR3 coding DNA: TGTGCCAGCAGCCAGCGGAGCGGGAGGGGGGACAATGAGCAGTTCTTC. Translation gives CASSQRSGRGDNEQFF.

The gene calls are TRBV12-5 and TRBJ2-1; tentatively, D is TRBD1 (5 bases). This CDR3 spans 15 amino acids. CDR1 and CDR2 from the germline V gene are LGHNT and FRNRAP. Trimming stripped 2 bases from V and 2 bases from J, with 10 bases between. The CDR3 nucleotides are TGTGCTAGTGGTTTGAGGGGAAAACCCTACAATGAGCAGTTCTTC. As protein: CASGLRGKPYNEQFF.

The chain carries TRBV4-1 and TRBJ1-2, with D possibly being TRBD1 (5 bases). This CDR3 has 16 residues. Germline loops: CDR1 MGHRA, CDR2 YSYEKL. The germline V and J ends were trimmed by 0 bases and 5 bases, with 16 bases remaining between them. The CDR3 loop is CASSQDQWRQGYGYTF. The CDR3 DNA follows: TGCGCCAGCAGCCAAGATCAGTGGCGGCAGGGTTATGGCTACACCTTC.

The chain joins TRBV2 to TRBJ2-5; 10 positions match TRBD2. The J segment lost 2 bases and the V segment lost 2 bases, leaving 5 bases of the junction unmatched. This CDR3 has 16 residues. From germline, CDR1 is SNHLY and CDR2 FYNNEI. CDR3 sequence: CASSELGLAVQETQYF. As DNA, the CDR3 is TGTGCCAGCAGTGAACTTGGACTAGCGGTACAAGAGACCCAGTACTTC.

The chain is built from TRBV5-1 and TRBJ1-4; TRBD1 aligns across 8 bases. The CDR3 has 16 residues. The V gene's germline CDR1 is SGHRS and CDR2 YFSETQ. The junction had 9 bases not matched to a gene; V was cut back by 2 bases and J by 6 bases. As DNA, the CDR3 is TGCGCCAGCAGCTTATCTCCGGGACAGGCCTATGAAAAACTGTTTTTT. The encoded protein is CASSLSPGQAYEKLFF.

The rearrangement links TRBV29-1 to TRBJ2-2; no reliable D call. V was pared by 7 bases and J by 4 bases, with 7 bases between. In germline, CDR1 is SQVTM, CDR2 ANQGSEA. This CDR3 has 11 amino acids. In DNA, the CDR3 is TGCAGCGCAACGGGCACCGGGGAGCTGTTTTTT. Encoded protein: CSATGTGELFF.